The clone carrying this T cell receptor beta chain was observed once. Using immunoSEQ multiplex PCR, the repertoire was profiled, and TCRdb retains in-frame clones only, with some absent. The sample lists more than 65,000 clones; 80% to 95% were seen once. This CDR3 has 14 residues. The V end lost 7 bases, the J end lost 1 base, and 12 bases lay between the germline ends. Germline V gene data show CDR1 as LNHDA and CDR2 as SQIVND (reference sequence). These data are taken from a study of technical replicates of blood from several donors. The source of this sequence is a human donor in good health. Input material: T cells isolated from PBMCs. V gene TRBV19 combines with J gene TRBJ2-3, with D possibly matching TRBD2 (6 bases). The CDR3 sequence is CASMEGLGTDTQYF. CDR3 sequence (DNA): TGTGCCAGTATGGAGGGGCTCGGCACAGATACGCAGTATTTT.